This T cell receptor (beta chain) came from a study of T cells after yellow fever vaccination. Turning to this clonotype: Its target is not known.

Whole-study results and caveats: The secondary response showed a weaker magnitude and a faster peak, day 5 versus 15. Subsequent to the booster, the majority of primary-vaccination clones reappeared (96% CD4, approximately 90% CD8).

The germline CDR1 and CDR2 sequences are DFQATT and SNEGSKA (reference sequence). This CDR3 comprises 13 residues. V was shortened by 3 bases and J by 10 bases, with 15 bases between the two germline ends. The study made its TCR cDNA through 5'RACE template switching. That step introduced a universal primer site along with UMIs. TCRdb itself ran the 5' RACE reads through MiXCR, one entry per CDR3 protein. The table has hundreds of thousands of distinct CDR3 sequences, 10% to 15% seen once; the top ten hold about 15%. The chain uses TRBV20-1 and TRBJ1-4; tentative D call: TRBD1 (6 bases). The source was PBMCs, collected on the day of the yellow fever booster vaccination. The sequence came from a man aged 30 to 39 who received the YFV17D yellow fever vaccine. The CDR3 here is CSASGGPERKLFF. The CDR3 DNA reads TGCAGTGCTAGCGGGGGGCCAGAGAGAAAACTGTTTTTT.